This T cell receptor (beta chain) was retrieved from a study of shared clonotypes between healthy human individuals. Study-wide findings and caveats: Estimated clonotype richness was generally higher in naive than memory subsets.

Study processing details: From ImmunoSEQ came sequences covering only the junction and carrying no quality scores, so filtering differed. Profiling relied on immunoSEQ multiplex PCR, and the TCRdb table lists in-frame clones only, not all of them. Clonal size and the V and J genes are those of that table, whereas D and trimming came from the DNA. The sample lists fewer than 400,000 clones; about 74% were seen once. Remarks on this clone: Its matching antigen is unknown.

Trimming pared 3 bases from V and 5 bases from J, leaving 20 bases between. The CDR3 covers 16 residues. The germline V gene has CDR1 MNHEY and CDR2 SMNVEV (reference sequence). This TCR was recovered from a man aged 30-40 years in good health. The chain is built from TRBV27 and TRBJ2-7; TRBD1 or TRBD2 may be the D gene (5 bases each). The sample was memory CD4+ T cells sorted from blood. Described subset: CD45RA-negative fraction. The CDR3 DNA follows: TGTGCCAGCAGTTTTAGAACTCGGGGAAGGGGCGACGAGCAGTACTTC. This codes for CASSFRTRGRGDEQYF.